This T cell receptor (beta chain) was identified during a study of vaccination effects on CD4 cells after COVID-19. The V end lost 5 bases, the J end lost 1 base, and 10 bases lay between the germline ends. The CDR3 has 14 amino acids. CDR1 and CDR2 (germline): SGHNT, YENEEA. Before any sequencing was done, the ViraFEST assay used viral peptide pools to expand antigen-specific CD4+ T cells. Following 10 days of culture, CD4+ T cells were isolated. The person acquired a PCR-confirmed SARS-CoV-2 infection between March and December 2020. As for this clone: No antigen is known for it.

The protocol was immunoSEQ multiplex PCR, while the TCRdb copy is restricted to in-frame clones and leaves out a portion. This repertoire shows tens of thousands of clones, about three quarters found once; its top ten account for over 15%. The genes are TRBV11-3 and TRBJ2-3; D perhaps matches TRBD1 (6 bases). The source material was CD4+ T cells from PBMCs cultured with HCoV-NL63 spike peptides, sampled before COVID-19 vaccination. The TCR originated in a human donor who had a prior SARS-CoV-2 infection. CDR3 in amino acids: CASSKRTGTDTQYF. CDR3 nucleotide sequence: TGTGCCAGCAGCAAAAGGACAGGCACAGATACGCAGTATTTT.